A selection of T cell receptor beta chains follows, all from one sample in a study of Graves' ophthalmopathy and Graves' hyperthyroidism. TCRdb analysed the multiplex PCR reads with MiXCR anew, one entry per CDR3 protein. The sample records about 620,000 distinct CDR3 sequences, 20% to 25% being singletons. Sample: peripheral blood. Every receptor here comes from a woman aged 18-29 years with stable Graves' hyperthyroidism. Some clones in this sample may be carry-over from other donors' samples. CDR3s include the opening cysteine and the closing phenylalanine or tryptophan.

v_gene	j_gene	CDR3aa
TRBV7-3	TRBJ1-6	CASGWGNNSPLHF
TRBV12-5	TRBJ2-7	CASGADIAYEQYF
TRBV28	TRBJ1-1	CASSFKRVGTEAFF
TRBV11-2	TRBJ2-2	CASSVQNTGELFF
TRBV29-1	TRBJ2-7	CSVLGTGGEQYF
TRBV7-8	TRBJ2-5	CASSIRTGGKETQYF
TRBV6-5	TRBJ1-2	CASSNSYGYTF
TRBV11-1	TRBJ2-2	CASSAYRGNTVELFF
TRBV5-1	TRBJ1-5	CASSFGIGQPQHF
TRBV28	TRBJ1-2	CASSSTTETTANYGYTF
TRBV5-1	TRBJ1-1	CASSLDTWNTEAFF
TRBV7-3	TRBJ2-1	CASSRERGGYNEQFF
TRBV12-3/TRBV12-4	TRBJ1-2	CASSPGWAGGYTF
TRBV11-1	TRBJ1-1	CASSLGPRIIANTEAFF
TRBV4-1	TRBJ1-2	CASSQEGRVGYTF
TRBV6-1	TRBJ1-6	CASSTTDDSYNSPLHF
TRBV18	TRBJ2-5	CASSPSRGSTQETQYF
TRBV12-3/TRBV12-4	TRBJ2-5	CASSFVLGETQYF
TRBV28	TRBJ2-5	CASISRTSGYQETKYF
TRBV5-1	TRBJ2-7	CASSLMGFGYEQYF
TRBV6-5	TRBJ2-7	CASSYSRQGTYEQYF
TRBV19	TRBJ1-5	CASSEPGFNQPQHF
TRBV7-9	TRBJ1-1	CASSRDWLNTEAFF
TRBV6-4	TRBJ2-5	CASSDSRQQQETQYF
TRBV12-3/TRBV12-4	TRBJ1-1	CASSPTGIYTEAFF
TRBV29-1	TRBJ2-5	CSVEFLENQYF